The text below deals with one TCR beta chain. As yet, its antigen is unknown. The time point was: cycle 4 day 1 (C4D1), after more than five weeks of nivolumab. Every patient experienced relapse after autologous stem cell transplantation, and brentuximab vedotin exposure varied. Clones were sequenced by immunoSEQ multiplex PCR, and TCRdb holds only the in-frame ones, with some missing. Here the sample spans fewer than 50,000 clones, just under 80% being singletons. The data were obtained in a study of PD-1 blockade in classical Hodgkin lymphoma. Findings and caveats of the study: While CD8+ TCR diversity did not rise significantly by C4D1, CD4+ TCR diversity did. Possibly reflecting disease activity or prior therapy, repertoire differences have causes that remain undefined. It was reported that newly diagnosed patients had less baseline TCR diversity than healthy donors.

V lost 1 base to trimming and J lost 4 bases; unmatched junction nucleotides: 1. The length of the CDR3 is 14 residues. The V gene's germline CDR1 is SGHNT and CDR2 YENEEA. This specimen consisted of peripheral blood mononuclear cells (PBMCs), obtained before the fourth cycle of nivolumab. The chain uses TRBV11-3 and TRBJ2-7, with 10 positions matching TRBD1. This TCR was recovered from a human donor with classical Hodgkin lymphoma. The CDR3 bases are TGTGCCAGCAGCTTAGGACAGGGGGCTTACGAGCAGTACTTC. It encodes CASSLGQGAYEQYF.